There are many counts of the clone carrying this TCR beta chain. Its antigen is still unknown. This entry comes from a study of T-cell reconstitution after alpha-beta-depleted transplantation in children. General study findings and limits: Reportedly, only several hundred clones from non-depleted graft cells drove alpha-beta T-cell counts at about two months. By one year post-transplant, T-cell counts and diversity largely arose from T cells that were newly produced. Some patients' high day-60 TCRbeta diversity was traced to surviving recipient T cells and thymic progenitors.

The V gene lost 5 bases and the J gene lost 0 bases, with 11 bases spanning the gap. Germline V gene data show CDR1 as MGHRA and CDR2 as YSYEKL. This CDR3 is 15 amino acids long. This sample's TCRbeta library carried unique molecular identifier barcodes. TCRdb reanalysed the PCR reads using MiXCR and keeps one entry per CDR3 protein. This sample has hundreds of thousands of distinct CDR3 sequences, with 8.4% found just once. The V and J genes are TRBV4-1 and TRBJ2-1; D is unclear. This TCR was sampled from a male patient aged 2 to 9 who had a stem cell transplant for acute myeloid leukemia, so the T cells may come from the graft donor. Sequencing was performed on PBMCs, mostly from graft donor cells, taken 360 days after TCRalphabeta/CD19-depleted stem cell transplant. CDR3 in DNA: TGCGCCAGCAGCGCTGCCGAGAGCTCCTACAATGAGCAGTTCTTC. Its protein is CASSAAESSYNEQFF.